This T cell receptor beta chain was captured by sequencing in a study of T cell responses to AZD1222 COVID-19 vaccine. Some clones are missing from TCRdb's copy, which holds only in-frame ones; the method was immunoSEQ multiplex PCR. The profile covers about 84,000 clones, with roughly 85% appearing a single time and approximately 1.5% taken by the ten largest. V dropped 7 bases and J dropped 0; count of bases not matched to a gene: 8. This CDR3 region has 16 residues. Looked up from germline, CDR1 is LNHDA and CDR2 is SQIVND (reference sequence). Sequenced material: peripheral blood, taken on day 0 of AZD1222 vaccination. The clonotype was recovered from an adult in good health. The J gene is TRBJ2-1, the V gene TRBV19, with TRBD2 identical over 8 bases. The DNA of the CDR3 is TGTGCCAGTACCCCACCGGGACTAGGCTCCTACAATGAGCAGTTCTTC. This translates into CASTPPGLGSYNEQFF.